This TCR beta chain was captured by sequencing in a study of a mutant IDH1 vaccine in newly diagnosed glioma. The sample holds a few counts of this clone. The repertoire was sequenced with immunoSEQ multiplex PCR; TCRdb's copy has only in-frame clones and lacks some. The table lists just under 95,000 clones, about 80% of them singletons, with 7.5% in the top ten. Germline V gene data show CDR1 as SGHVS and CDR2 as FQNEAQ. CDR3 length equals 16 residues. With V trimmed by 3 bases and J by 6 bases, 11 bases remained unmatched. Time point reported: baseline, week 1 (first vaccination visit). Treatment: pre-vaccination baseline after standard-of-care therapy.

The receptor was isolated from a man in his forties or fifties with glioma. This chain connects TRBV7-8 to TRBJ2-1, with TRBD1 identical over 7 bases. Sequences were derived from PBMCs, sampled from a glioma patient treated with radiotherapy, temozolomide or both. CDR3 bases: TGTGCCAGCAGCTTTTCGACAGGGTCTAATTCCAATGAGCAGTTCTTC. It specifies CASSFSTGSNSNEQFF.